A selection of T cell receptor beta chains follows, all from one sample in a study of blood T cell repertoires in COVID-19. Method: immunoSEQ multiplex PCR; TCRdb's copy keeps in-frame clones and lacks some. Here the sample spans 35,000 to 45,000 clones, more than 70% being singletons. Source material: peripheral blood. These receptors all stem from a human donor in a cohort sampled during active COVID-19. Each CDR3 is given with its conserved first and last residue. The order of the fields is D gene, J gene, V gene, clone size, CDR3 protein, CDR3 DNA. D genes are given only for firm matches. The listing skips clone size in some rows; elsewhere it reads once, few, many or a size class.

d_gene: -
j_gene: TRBJ1-1
v_gene: TRBV7-2
abundance: -
CDR3aa: CASSGRRNTEAFF
CDR3nt: TGTGCCAGCAGCGGCCGCCGTAACACTGAAGCTTTCTTT

d_gene: TRBD2
j_gene: TRBJ2-3
v_gene: TRBV7-8
abundance: -
CDR3aa: CASSLGLGGSTDTQYF
CDR3nt: TGTGCCAGCAGCTTAGGACTCGGGGGGAGCACAGATACGCAGTATTTT

d_gene: TRBD1
j_gene: TRBJ1-2
v_gene: TRBV3-1/TRBV3-2
abundance: -
CDR3aa: CASSQESYRGYGYTF
CDR3nt: TGTGCCAGCAGCCAAGAGTCTTACAGGGGCTATGGCTACACCTTC

d_gene: -
j_gene: TRBJ1-6
v_gene: TRBV5-1
abundance: -
CDR3aa: CASRPDGDNSPLHF
CDR3nt: TGCGCCAGCAGACCGGACGGGGATAATTCACCCCTCCACTTT

d_gene: TRBD1
j_gene: TRBJ2-1
v_gene: TRBV12-5
abundance: -
CDR3aa: CASGLTGGLDEQFF
CDR3nt: TGTGCTAGTGGTTTGACAGGGGGCTTAGATGAGCAGTTCTTC

d_gene: -
j_gene: TRBJ1-1
v_gene: TRBV15
abundance: -
CDR3aa: CATSRDSGGRDTEAFF
CDR3nt: TGTGCCACCAGCAGAGATTCGGGGGGCCGCGACACTGAAGCTTTCTTT

d_gene: -
j_gene: TRBJ2-2
v_gene: TRBV11-2
abundance: once
CDR3aa: CASSLGLYGPGELFF
CDR3nt: TGTGCCAGCAGCTTAGGCCTTTATGGGCCCGGGGAGCTGTTTTTT

d_gene: TRBD2
j_gene: TRBJ2-5
v_gene: TRBV6-2/TRBV6-3
abundance: once
CDR3aa: CASSYPRKRGGLGQETQYF
CDR3nt: TGTGCCAGCAGTTACCCAAGGAAGCGGGGGGGCCTCGGCCAAGAGACCCAGTACTTC

d_gene: -
j_gene: TRBJ2-2
v_gene: TRBV18
abundance: -
CDR3aa: CASSPAGAGELFF
CDR3nt: TGTGCCAGCTCACCCGCGGGCGCCGGGGAGCTGTTTTTT

d_gene: -
j_gene: TRBJ1-3
v_gene: TRBV7-9
abundance: -
CDR3aa: CASSFVPRETGGNTIYF
CDR3nt: TGTGCCAGCAGCTTCGTTCCGAGGGAGACGGGTGGAAACACCATATATTTT

d_gene: -
j_gene: TRBJ1-5
v_gene: TRBV14
abundance: -
CDR3aa: CASSLGWATGRGNQPQHF
CDR3nt: TGTGCCAGCAGCCTTGGTTGGGCGACAGGTAGGGGCAATCAGCCCCAGCATTTT

d_gene: -
j_gene: TRBJ2-5
v_gene: TRBV7-9
abundance: -
CDR3aa: CASSLVQAGETQYF
CDR3nt: TGTGCCAGCAGCTTAGTACAGGCTGGCGAGACCCAGTACTTC

d_gene: TRBD1
j_gene: TRBJ2-2
v_gene: TRBV9
abundance: -
CDR3aa: CASSVAGTGKTGELFF
CDR3nt: TGTGCCAGCAGCGTAGCGGGGACAGGGAAGACCGGGGAGCTGTTTTTT

d_gene: TRBD2
j_gene: TRBJ2-3
v_gene: TRBV10-2
abundance: -
CDR3aa: CASSDYFLAGTGQYF
CDR3nt: TGCGCCAGCAGTGATTATTTTTTAGCGGGGACGGGGCAGTATTTT

d_gene: TRBD1
j_gene: TRBJ1-2
v_gene: TRBV6-2/TRBV6-3
abundance: -
CDR3aa: CASSYSTGQGALYYGYTF
CDR3nt: TGTGCCAGCAGTTACTCTACGGGACAGGGGGCATTATACTATGGCTACACCTTC

d_gene: -
j_gene: TRBJ2-3
v_gene: TRBV10-3
abundance: -
CDR3aa: CAISESRGGLADTQYF
CDR3nt: TGTGCCATCAGTGAGTCGAGGGGGGGATTGGCAGATACGCAGTATTTT

d_gene: -
j_gene: TRBJ2-4
v_gene: TRBV12-3/TRBV12-4
abundance: -
CDR3aa: CASSSLFSIQYF
CDR3nt: TGTGCCAGCAGTTCCCTGTTCTCCATTCAGTACTTC

d_gene: TRBD2
j_gene: TRBJ2-5
v_gene: TRBV5-1
abundance: -
CDR3aa: CASSLVGAVAGGRETQYF
CDR3nt: TGCGCCAGCAGCTTGGTAGGGGCGGTAGCGGGGGGGCGAGAGACCCAGTACTTC

d_gene: TRBD2
j_gene: TRBJ2-3
v_gene: TRBV5-4
abundance: -
CDR3aa: CASSRPGTSGSTDTQYF
CDR3nt: TGTGCCAGCAGCCGTCCGGGAACTAGCGGGAGTACAGATACGCAGTATTTT

d_gene: -
j_gene: TRBJ2-3
v_gene: TRBV4-1
abundance: -
CDR3aa: CASSHFGTFIGAQYF
CDR3nt: TGCGCCAGCAGCCATTTTGGGACATTCATTGGGGCGCAGTATTTT

d_gene: TRBD1
j_gene: TRBJ2-1
v_gene: TRBV9
abundance: once
CDR3aa: CASSFGQGYNEQFF
CDR3nt: TGTGCCAGCAGCTTTGGACAGGGATACAATGAGCAGTTCTTC

d_gene: -
j_gene: TRBJ1-3
v_gene: TRBV27
abundance: -
CDR3aa: CASKPGQSSGNTIYF
CDR3nt: TGTGCCAGCAAGCCAGGACAGAGCTCTGGAAACACCATATATTTT

d_gene: -
j_gene: TRBJ2-7
v_gene: TRBV5-4
abundance: -
CDR3aa: CASSPVAASDEQYF
CDR3nt: TGTGCCAGCAGCCCGGTTGCCGCATCCGACGAGCAGTACTTC

d_gene: TRBD2
j_gene: TRBJ2-3
v_gene: TRBV6-6
abundance: -
CDR3aa: CASSRGTSGAVGTDTQYF
CDR3nt: TGTGCCAGCAGCCGAGGGACTAGCGGGGCTGTCGGCACAGATACGCAGTATTTT